The 25 T cell receptor beta chains reported below all come from one sample, sequenced in a study of chemoradiotherapy in HPV16-positive cancers. Generated by immunoSEQ multiplex PCR, the TCRdb table keeps only in-frame clones and is missing some. The repertoire consists of tens of thousands of clones, with 80% occurring once and the leading ten covering 3.5% to 4.5%. The sequenced sample was blood, obtained from a patient who underwent chemoradiotherapy. The receptors come from a human donor with HPV-associated anogenital cancer.

The V call is TRBV7-9, the J call TRBJ1-5; the D is unclear. This CDR3 has 14 residues. The germline CDR1 and CDR2 sequences are SEHNR and FQNEAQ (reference sequence). The V end lost 5 bases, the J end lost 1 base, and 9 bases lay between the germline ends. Written as DNA, the CDR3 is TGTGCCAGCAGCCCCCTGGGGAGCAATCAGCCCCAGCATTTT. Its protein product is CASSPLGSNQPQHF.

This chain links TRBV19 with TRBJ2-7; 7 nucleotides align to TRBD1. Germline CDR1 LNHDA, CDR2 SQIVND (reference sequence). After removal of 4 bases from V and 2 bases from J, the junction contained 2 bases not matched to a gene. The CDR3 totals 13 residues. The CDR3 nucleotides are TGTGCCAGTAGTAGGGACAGTGCCTACGAGCAGTACTTC. Translating it yields CASSRDSAYEQYF.

This chain links TRBV5-1 with TRBJ2-7; 9 bases fit TRBD2. There are 14 residues in the CDR3. CDR1 SGHRS and CDR2 YFSETQ come from the germline V gene. V dropped 0 bases and J dropped 5; count of bases not matched to a gene: 3. The CDR3 DNA sequence: TGCGCCAGCAGCTTGGTAGCGGGAGTAAACGAGCAGTACTTC. Translated: CASSLVAGVNEQYF.

The chain uses TRBV21-1 and TRBJ1-5; TRBD1 reflects the table's D call only, with no check against the DNA. TRBV21-1 is recorded as a pseudogene. This CDR3 comprises 17 residues. The chain's CDR3 is CASSKGDRGLCNQPQHF. CDR3 in DNA: TGTGCCAGCAGCAAAGGGGACAGGGGGCTGTGCAATCAGCCCCAGCATTTT.

The rearrangement uses TRBV13 and TRBJ1-1; 7 bases fit TRBD1. V shed 6 bases and J 3 bases; nucleotides not matched to a gene: 7. The germline V gene has CDR1 PRHDT and CDR2 FYEKMQ (reference sequence). There are 14 residues in the CDR3. CDR3 sequence: CASRGPGQYTEAFF. As DNA, the CDR3 is TGTGCCAGCAGAGGGCCGGGACAGTACACTGAAGCTTTCTTT. Looking up the rest from reference TRBV13 and TRBJ1-1 gives the full variable domain: AAGVIQSPRHLIKEKRETATLKCYPIPRHDTVYWYQQGPGQDPQFLISFYEKMQSDKGSIPDRFSAQQFSDYHSELNMSSLELGDSALYFCASRGPGQYTEAFFGQGTRLTVV.

This rearrangement joins TRBV29-1 to TRBJ2-5; 9 nucleotides match TRBD1. This CDR3 has 13 amino acids. Germline assignment: CDR1 SQVTM and CDR2 ANQGSEA. Germline trimming cut 6 bases from V and 6 bases from J; bases unmatched to any gene: 8. CDR3 region: CSVLPGTGQTQYF. For the CDR3, the DNA is TGCAGCGTCCTACCAGGGACAGGGCAGACCCAGTACTTC.

The sample holds one count of this clone. The chain has TRBV5-1 and TRBJ1-1; possible D gene TRBD1, 5 bases. The germline V and J ends were trimmed by 4 bases and 4 bases, with 14 bases remaining between them. CDR3 length: 14 residues. Germline V CDR1 and CDR2: SGHRS, YFSETQ. CDR3 sequence (DNA): TGCGCCAGCAGCACTTCCACCGGGGGCACTGAAGCTTTCTTT. This encodes CASSTSTGGTEAFF.

This chain uses TRBV5-1 with TRBJ2-7, with D tentatively TRBD1 (6 bases). This CDR3 contains 15 residues. Trimming took 0 bases from V and 2 from J, leaving 12 bases between them. Looked up from germline, CDR1 is SGHRS and CDR2 is YFSETQ. The DNA for the CDR3 is TGCGCCAGCAGCTTGGATGGGCAGGGGCCCTACGAGCAGTACTTC. This sequence encodes CASSLDGQGPYEQYF.

The rearrangement links TRBV15 to TRBJ1-4, with D perhaps TRBD1 (6 bases). V dropped 0 bases and J dropped 0 bases, with 8 bases sitting between them. Germline CDR1 LNHNV, CDR2 YYDKDF (reference sequence). The CDR3 contains 16 residues. CDR3 coding DNA: TGTGCCACCAGCAGAGATGAGGGGGCAACTAATGAAAAACTGTTTTTT. It is translated as CATSRDEGATNEKLFF.

DNA for the CDR3: TGTGCCAGCAGCGCCAACCAAGAGACCCAGTACTTC. Its protein product is CASSANQETQYF. This sequence joins TRBV9 and TRBJ2-5; no clear D. From germline, CDR1 is SGDLS and CDR2 YYNGEE. Trimming took off 3 bases at V and 0 bases at J, with 3 bases between the two ends. This CDR3 comprises 12 residues.

This clone was seen once. This chain links TRBV5-6 with TRBJ1-5; the D gene is possibly TRBD1 (5 bases). The CDR3 has 15 residues. The V end lost 3 bases, the J end lost 5 bases, and 15 bases lay between the germline ends. Germline V CDR1 and CDR2: SGHDT, YYEEEE. CDR3 in DNA: TGTGCCAGCAGCTGGGGGGGACGGGGCTATCAGCCCCAGCATTTT. It yields the protein CASSWGGRGYQPQHF.

This rearrangement joins TRBV5-1 to TRBJ1-5; 11 positions match TRBD1. The CDR3 has 15 residues. Looked up from germline, CDR1 is SGHRS and CDR2 is YFSETQ. Trimming cost V 3 bases and J 3 bases; bases outside gene matches: 2. The CDR3 DNA is TGCGCCAGCAGCTGGGGACAGGGGGACAATCAGCCCCAGCATTTT. Its protein is CASSWGQGDNQPQHF. Full variable domain (outside the CDR3, taken from reference TRBV5-1 and TRBJ1-5): KAGVTQTPRYLIKTRGQQVTLSCSPISGHRSVSWYQQTPGQGLQFLFEYFSETQRNKGNFPGRFSGRQFSNSRSEMNVSTLELGDSALYLCASSWGQGDNQPQHFGDGTRLSIL.

The chain is built from TRBV19 and TRBJ2-7; 10 bases agree with TRBD1. With V trimmed by 9 bases and J by 2 bases, 10 bases remained unmatched. Germline V gives CDR1 LNHDA, CDR2 SQIVND (reference sequence). CDR3 length: 15 residues. CDR3 nucleotide sequence: TGTGCCAGCAAAACGACCGACAGGGGGCCCTACGAGCAGTACTTC. Its protein is CASKTTDRGPYEQYF.

The genes are TRBV7-8 and TRBJ1-3; unclear D gene. CDR3 length: 14 amino acids. Trimming pared 5 bases from V and 0 bases from J, leaving 8 bases between. Germline V gene lookup returns CDR1 SGHVS and CDR2 FQNEAQ. CDR3 coding DNA: TGTGCCAGCAGCACGAAAGGCTCTGGAAACACCATATATTTT. This translates into CASSTKGSGNTIYF. Supplemented by reference TRBV7-8 and TRBJ1-3, the full variable domain reads GAGVSQSPRYKVAKRGQDVALRCDPISGHVSLFWYQQALGQGPEFLTYFQNEAQLDKSGLPSDRFFAERPEGSVSTLKIQRTQQEDSAVYLCASSTKGSGNTIYFGEGSWLTVV.

The chain uses TRBV5-1 and TRBJ2-5; 9 nucleotides agree with TRBD2. The DNA end is a closer match to TRBJ2-7, so the J assignment may be wrong. This CDR3 region has 18 residues. From germline, CDR1 is SGHRS and CDR2 YFSETQ. The CDR3 is CASSQATGPAGGLYEQYF. CDR3 nucleotides: TGCGCCAGCAGCCAGGCGACAGGGCCAGCGGGGGGCTTGTACGAGCAGTACTTC.

The V and J genes are TRBV7-8 and TRBJ1-3; D unresolved. Germline V gene data show CDR1 as SGHVS and CDR2 as FQNEAQ. This CDR3 region has 15 residues. V was pared by 1 base and J by 0 bases, with 7 bases between. CDR3 region: CASSLGRPSGNTIYF. In DNA form, the CDR3 reads TGTGCCAGCAGCTTAGGACGGCCCTCTGGAAACACCATATATTTT.

The gene calls are TRBV6-1 and TRBJ2-1; 8 positions match TRBD2. CDR3 length equals 17 residues. Unmatched junction bases numbered 8, after V lost 0 bases and J lost 4 bases. Germline lookup yields CDR1 MNHNS and CDR2 SASEGT. Here the CDR3 DNA reads TGTGCCAGCAGTGAAGCCCCAGCGGGGGCCCTTTACAATGAGCAGTTCTTC. Its protein product is CASSEAPAGALYNEQFF.

This clone was observed a single time. The rearrangement uses TRBV9 and TRBJ1-6, with D unresolved. This CDR3 contains 15 residues. Germline CDR1 reads SGDLS; CDR2 reads YYNGEE. V was trimmed by 4 bases and J by 7 bases, leaving 15 bases between them. This CDR3 reads CASSPPTPLNSPLHF. The CDR3 nucleotides are TGTGCCAGCAGCCCCCCAACGCCCCTAAATTCACCCCTCCACTTT.

The chain has TRBV9 and TRBJ1-5, with D perhaps TRBD1 (6 bases). V lost 0 bases and J 5 bases, leaving 9 bases between the germline ends. This CDR3 is built from 14 residues. Germline CDR1 and CDR2: SGDLS and YYNGEE. The CDR3 loop is CASSVEGGDQPQHF. The CDR3 DNA follows: TGTGCCAGCAGCGTAGAAGGGGGGGATCAGCCCCAGCATTTT.

The chain links TRBV6-4 to TRBJ2-3; perhaps TRBD1 as D (5 bases). CDR3 length: 14 amino acids. V shed 2 bases and J shed 1 base, with 7 bases lying between them. The germline V gene has CDR1 MRHNA and CDR2 SNTAGT. The DNA for the CDR3 is TGTGCCAGCAGTGACATAGGGGGCACAGATACGCAGTATTTT. Amino acids: CASSDIGGTDTQYF.

Only a few counts were recorded for this clone. This sequence joins TRBV2 and TRBJ1-1; D is unclear. Trimming removed 4 bases from V and 3 bases from J, with 15 bases in between. The CDR3 length is 15 residues. The germline V gene has CDR1 SNHLY and CDR2 FYNNEI. This chain's CDR3 is CASSVGSHRDTEAFF. CDR3 in DNA: TGTGCCAGCAGTGTGGGAAGCCATCGGGACACTGAAGCTTTCTTT.

The chain is built from TRBV28 and TRBJ1-4, with a possible D match to TRBD1 (5 bases). V shed 1 base and J shed 6 bases, with 12 bases lying between them. CDR1 is MDHEN, CDR2 SYDVKM, per germline. The CDR3 runs to 15 residues. CDR3 loop: CASSLYRGLDEKLFF. CDR3 coding DNA: TGTGCCAGCAGTTTATACCGGGGGTTAGATGAAAAACTGTTTTTT.

The V call is TRBV19, the J call TRBJ1-5; D call uncertain. The V end was cut by 7 bases, the J end by 1 base, with 11 bases between. The CDR3 contains 14 residues. CDR1 LNHDA and CDR2 SQIVND come from the germline V gene (reference sequence). CDR3 sequence: CASTPGISNQPQHF. The CDR3, as DNA: TGTGCCAGTACCCCCGGGATAAGCAATCAGCCCCAGCATTTT.

This sequence joins TRBV9 and TRBJ2-1; D may be TRBD1 (5 bases). CDR1 and CDR2 from the germline V gene are SGDLS and YYNGEE. Trimming removed 4 bases from V and 8 bases from J, with 16 bases in between. The CDR3 contains 14 residues. CDR3 in amino acids: CASSSQGPFDEQFF. The CDR3 bases are TGTGCCAGCAGCTCTCAGGGTCCCTTTGATGAGCAGTTCTTC.

This rearrangement joins TRBV25-1 to TRBJ1-1, with a possible D match to TRBD1 (5 bases). Germline V gene data show CDR1 as MGHDK and CDR2 as SYGVNS. Trimming cost V 6 bases and J 6 bases, with 17 bases left between them. The CDR3 has 14 amino acids. The CDR3 here is CASRGARGNAEAFF. The CDR3 coding sequence is TGTGCCAGCAGAGGGGCCCGTGGAAACGCTGAAGCTTTCTTT. Based on the CDR3 plus reference TRBV25-1 and TRBJ1-1, the full variable domain is EADIYQTPRYLVIGTGKKITLECSQTMGHDKMYWYQQDPGMELHLIHYSYGVNSTEKGDLSSESTVSRIRTEHFPLTLESARPSHTSQYLCASRGARGNAEAFFGQGTRLTVV.